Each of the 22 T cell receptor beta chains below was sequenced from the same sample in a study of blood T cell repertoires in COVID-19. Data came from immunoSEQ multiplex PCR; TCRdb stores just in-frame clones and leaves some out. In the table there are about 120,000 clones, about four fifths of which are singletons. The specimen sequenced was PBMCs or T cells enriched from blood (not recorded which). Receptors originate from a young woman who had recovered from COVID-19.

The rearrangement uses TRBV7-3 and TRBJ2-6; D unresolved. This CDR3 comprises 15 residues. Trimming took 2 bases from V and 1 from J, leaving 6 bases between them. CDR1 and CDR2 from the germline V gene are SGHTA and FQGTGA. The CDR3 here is CASSLGASGANVLTF. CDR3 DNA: TGTGCCAGCAGCTTAGGAGCTTCTGGGGCCAACGTCCTGACTTTC.

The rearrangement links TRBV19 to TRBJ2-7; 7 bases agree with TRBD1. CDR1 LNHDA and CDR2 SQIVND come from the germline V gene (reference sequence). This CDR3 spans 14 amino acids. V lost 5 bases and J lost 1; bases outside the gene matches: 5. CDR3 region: CASSPWDSSYEQYF. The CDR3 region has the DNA TGTGCCAGTAGTCCCTGGGACAGTTCCTACGAGCAGTACTTC.

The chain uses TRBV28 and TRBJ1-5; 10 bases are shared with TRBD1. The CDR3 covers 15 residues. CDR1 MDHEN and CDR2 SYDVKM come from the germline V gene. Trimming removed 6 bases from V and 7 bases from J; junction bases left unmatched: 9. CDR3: CASRGADRGGQPQHF. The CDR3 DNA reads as TGTGCCAGCAGAGGGGCGGACAGGGGGGGACAGCCCCAGCATTTT. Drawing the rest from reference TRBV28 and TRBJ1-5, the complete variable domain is DVKVTQSSRYLVKRTGEKVFLECVQDMDHENMFWYRQDPGLGLRLIYFSYDVKMKEKGDIPEGYSVSREKKERFSLILESASTNQTSMYLCASRGADRGGQPQHFGDGTRLSIL.

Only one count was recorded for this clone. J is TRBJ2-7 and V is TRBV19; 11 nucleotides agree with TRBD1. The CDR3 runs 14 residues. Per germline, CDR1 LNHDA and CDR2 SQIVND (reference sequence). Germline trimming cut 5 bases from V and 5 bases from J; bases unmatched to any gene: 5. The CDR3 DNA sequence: TGTGCCAGTAGTCACGGACAGGGGGCGGACGAGCAGTACTTC. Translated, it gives CASSHGQGADEQYF.

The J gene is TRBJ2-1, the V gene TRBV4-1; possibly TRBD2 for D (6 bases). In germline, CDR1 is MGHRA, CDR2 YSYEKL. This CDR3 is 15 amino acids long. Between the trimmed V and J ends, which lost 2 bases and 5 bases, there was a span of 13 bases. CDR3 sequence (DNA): TGCGCCAGCAGCCAACCCCGGGAGCGGGACAATGAGCAGTTCTTC. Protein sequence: CASSQPRERDNEQFF.

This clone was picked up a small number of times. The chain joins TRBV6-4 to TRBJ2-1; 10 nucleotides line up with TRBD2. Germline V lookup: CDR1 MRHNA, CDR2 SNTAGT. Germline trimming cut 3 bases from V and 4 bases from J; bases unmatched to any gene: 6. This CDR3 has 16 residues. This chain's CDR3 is CASSEKASGRYNEQFF. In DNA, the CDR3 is TGTGCCAGCAGTGAAAAGGCTAGCGGGAGATACAATGAGCAGTTCTTC.

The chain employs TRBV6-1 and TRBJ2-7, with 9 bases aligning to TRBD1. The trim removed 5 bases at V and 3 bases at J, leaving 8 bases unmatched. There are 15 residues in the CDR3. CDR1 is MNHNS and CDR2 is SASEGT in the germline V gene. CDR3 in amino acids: CASSFSRTGDYEQYF. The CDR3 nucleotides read TGTGCCAGCAGTTTTTCCCGGACAGGGGACTACGAGCAGTACTTC.

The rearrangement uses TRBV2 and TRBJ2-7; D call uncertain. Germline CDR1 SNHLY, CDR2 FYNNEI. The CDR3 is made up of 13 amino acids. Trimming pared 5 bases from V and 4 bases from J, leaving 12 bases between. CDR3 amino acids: CASSLAERYEQYF. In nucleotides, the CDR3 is TGTGCCAGCAGTTTGGCGGAAAGATACGAGCAGTACTTC.

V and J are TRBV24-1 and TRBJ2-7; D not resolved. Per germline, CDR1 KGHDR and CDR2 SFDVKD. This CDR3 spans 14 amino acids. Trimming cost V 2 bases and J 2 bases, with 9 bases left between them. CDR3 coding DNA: TGTGCCACCAGTGATTCGTCAGGAACCTACGAGCAGTACTTC. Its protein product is CATSDSSGTYEQYF.

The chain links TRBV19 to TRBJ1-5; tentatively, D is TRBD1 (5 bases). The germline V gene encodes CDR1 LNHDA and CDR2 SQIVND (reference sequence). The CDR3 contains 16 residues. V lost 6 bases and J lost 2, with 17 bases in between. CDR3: CASRPSGQGGNQPQHF. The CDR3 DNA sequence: TGTGCCAGTAGACCCTCAGGGCAGGGTGGCAATCAGCCCCAGCATTTT.

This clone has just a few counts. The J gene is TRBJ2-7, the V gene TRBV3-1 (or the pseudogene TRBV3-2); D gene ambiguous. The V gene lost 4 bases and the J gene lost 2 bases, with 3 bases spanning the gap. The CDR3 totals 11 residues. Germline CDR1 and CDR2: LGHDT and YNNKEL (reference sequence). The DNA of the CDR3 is TGTGCCAGCAGCCCTGCCTACGAGCAGTACTTC. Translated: CASSPAYEQYF.

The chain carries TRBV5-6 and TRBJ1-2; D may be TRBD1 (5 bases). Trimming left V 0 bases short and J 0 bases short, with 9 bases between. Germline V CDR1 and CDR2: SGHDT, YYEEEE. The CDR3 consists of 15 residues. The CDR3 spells CASSLVGAPNYGYTF. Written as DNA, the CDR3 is TGTGCCAGCAGCTTGGTAGGGGCGCCTAACTATGGCTACACCTTC.

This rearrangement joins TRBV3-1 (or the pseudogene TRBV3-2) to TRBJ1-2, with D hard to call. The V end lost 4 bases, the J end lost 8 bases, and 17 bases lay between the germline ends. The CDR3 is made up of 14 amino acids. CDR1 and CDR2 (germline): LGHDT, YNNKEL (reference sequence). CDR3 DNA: TGTGCCAGCAGCCCGTGGTTGGGCTCTATGGGCTACACCTTC. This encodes CASSPWLGSMGYTF.

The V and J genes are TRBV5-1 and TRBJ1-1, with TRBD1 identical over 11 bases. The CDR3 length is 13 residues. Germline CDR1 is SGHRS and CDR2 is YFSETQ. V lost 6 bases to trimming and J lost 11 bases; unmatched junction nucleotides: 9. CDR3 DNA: TGCGCCAGCACCGGGACAGGGGGGACTATTGCTTTCTTT. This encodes CASTGTGGTIAFF.

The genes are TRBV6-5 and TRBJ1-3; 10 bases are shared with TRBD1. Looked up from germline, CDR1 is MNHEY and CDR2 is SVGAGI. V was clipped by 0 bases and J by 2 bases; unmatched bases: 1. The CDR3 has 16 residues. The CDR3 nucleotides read TGTGCCAGCAGTTACTCGGACAGGGGGGCTGGAAACACCATATATTTT. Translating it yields CASSYSDRGAGNTIYF.

The CDR3 DNA sequence: TGTGCCAGCTGGGCGGGGGGAGCAGTTAAGGTAACTGAAGCTTTCTTT. It is translated as CASWAGGAVKVTEAFF. The chain links TRBV5-4 to TRBJ1-1, with TRBD1 as a possible D gene (5 bases). The CDR3 spans 16 residues. Trimming left V 7 bases short and J 5 bases short, with 24 bases between. CDR1 SGHNT and CDR2 YYREEE come from the germline V gene (reference sequence).

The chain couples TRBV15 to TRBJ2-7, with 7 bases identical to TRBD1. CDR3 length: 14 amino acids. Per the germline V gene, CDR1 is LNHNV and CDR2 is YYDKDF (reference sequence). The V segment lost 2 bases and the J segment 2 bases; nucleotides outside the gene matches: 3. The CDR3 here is CATSRPTGTYEQYF. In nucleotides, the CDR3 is TGTGCCACCAGCAGACCGACAGGGACCTACGAGCAGTACTTC.

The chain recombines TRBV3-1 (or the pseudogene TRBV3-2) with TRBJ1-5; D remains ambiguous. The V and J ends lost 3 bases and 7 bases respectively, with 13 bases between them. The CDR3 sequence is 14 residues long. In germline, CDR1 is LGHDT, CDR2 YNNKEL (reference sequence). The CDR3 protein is CASSQATSRQPQHF. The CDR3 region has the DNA TGTGCCAGCAGCCAGGCAACTAGTCGGCAGCCCCAGCATTTT.

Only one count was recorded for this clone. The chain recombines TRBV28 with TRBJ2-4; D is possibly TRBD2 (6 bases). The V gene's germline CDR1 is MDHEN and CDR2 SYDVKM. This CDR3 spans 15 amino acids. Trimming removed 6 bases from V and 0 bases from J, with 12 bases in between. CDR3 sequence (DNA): TGTGCCAGCAGGGGACTGCTCCTAGCCAAAAACATTCAGTACTTC. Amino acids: CASRGLLLAKNIQYF.

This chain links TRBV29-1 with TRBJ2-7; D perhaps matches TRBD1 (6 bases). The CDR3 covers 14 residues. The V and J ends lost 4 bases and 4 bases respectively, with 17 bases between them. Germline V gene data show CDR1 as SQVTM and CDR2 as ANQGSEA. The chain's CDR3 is CSVVGAGGSYEQYF. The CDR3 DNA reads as TGCAGCGTTGTGGGGGCTGGGGGTTCTTACGAGCAGTACTTC.

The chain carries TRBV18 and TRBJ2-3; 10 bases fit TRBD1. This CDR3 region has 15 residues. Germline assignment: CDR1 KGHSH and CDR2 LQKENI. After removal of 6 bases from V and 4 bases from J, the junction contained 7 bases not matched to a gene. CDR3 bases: TGTGCCAGCTCTACGACAGGGGGCGCCTCAGATACGCAGTATTTT. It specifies CASSTTGGASDTQYF.

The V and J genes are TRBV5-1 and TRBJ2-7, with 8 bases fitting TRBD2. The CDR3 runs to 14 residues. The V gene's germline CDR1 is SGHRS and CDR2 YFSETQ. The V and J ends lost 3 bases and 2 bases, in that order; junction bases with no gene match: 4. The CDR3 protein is CASSSEGLAYEQYF. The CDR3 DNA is TGCGCCAGCAGCTCCGAGGGACTAGCCTACGAGCAGTACTTC.